This is a list of T cell receptor beta chains from one sample in a study of Ad26.COV2.S vaccination and SARS-CoV-2 variants. Generated by immunoSEQ multiplex PCR, the TCRdb table keeps only in-frame clones and is missing some. The data show 350,000 to 500,000 clones, 85% to 90% seen once. This sample comprised peripheral blood, obtained in a trial of Ad26.COV2.S vaccine versus placebo. These receptors came from a person aged 18-65 years who received the Ad26.COV2.S COVID-19 vaccine or a placebo. CDR3s include the opening cysteine and the closing phenylalanine or tryptophan. The D gene is left open where the match is weak. Part of the rows lack a size; the others show once, few, many or a class for expanded clones.

j_call clone_size v_call d_call cdr3_length cdr3_nt cdr3_aa
TRBJ1-2 once TRBV3-1/TRBV3-2 NA 18 TGTGCCAGCAGCCAAAATACTCCGGGGGGCGCGAGGTCTAGAGGCTACACCTTC CASSQNTPGGARSRGYTF
TRBJ2-2 NA TRBV7-8 NA 14 TGTGCCAGCAGCAAGGGTTGGGGCACCGGGGAGCTGTTTTTT CASSKGWGTGELFF
TRBJ2-2 few TRBV11-2 TRBD2 15 TGTGCCAGCAGCTCCCTAGCGGTGAACACCGGGGAGCTGTTTTTT CASSSLAVNTGELFF
TRBJ2-4 NA TRBV7-3 TRBD2 12 TGTGCCAGCAGCAGGCCGGGGGGCATTCAGTACTTC CASSRPGGIQYF
TRBJ1-4 NA TRBV7-6 NA 18 TGTGCCAGCAGCTTATTTCGGACACAGGGAACAGGCGAGGAAAAACTGTTTTTT CASSLFRTQGTGEEKLFF
TRBJ1-2 NA TRBV3-1/TRBV3-2 NA 12 TGTGCCAGCAGCCAGTCCGCTTATGGCTACACCTTC CASSQSAYGYTF
TRBJ1-5 NA TRBV21-1 NA 13 TGTGCCAGCAGCAAGGGGGTGGCCCAGCCCCAGCATTTT CASSKGVAQPQHF
TRBJ1-5 NA TRBV3-1/TRBV3-2 TRBD1 15 TGTGCCAGCAGCCAAACCCTAGGACAGGGTCGGCCCCAGCATTTT CASSQTLGQGRPQHF
TRBJ2-1 NA TRBV27 NA 15 TGTGCCAGCAGTTTTTTCAGAACGTCCTACAATGAGCAGTTCTTC CASSFFRTSYNEQFF
TRBJ2-5 NA TRBV2 NA 13 TGTGCCAGCAGTGATGAGGTCTTGGAGACCCAGTACTTC CASSDEVLETQYF
TRBJ2-7 NA TRBV6-5 NA 14 TGTGCCAGCAGTTACAGCAGGGGCGGCTACGAGCAGTACTTC CASSYSRGGYEQYF
TRBJ2-3 NA TRBV7-2 TRBD2 16 TGTGCCAGCAGCTTAGTTCCAGCGGGGAGCACAGATACGCAGTATTTT CASSLVPAGSTDTQYF
TRBJ1-2 NA TRBV9 NA 16 TGTGCCAGCAGCGTAGGTGTGGGGGGGTCTGGCTATGGCTACACCTTC CASSVGVGGSGYGYTF
TRBJ1-1 NA TRBV4-2 NA 18 TGTGCCAGCAGCCAAGGTTCTATGGGCTGGTATGGAAACACTGAAGCTTTCTTT CASSQGSMGWYGNTEAFF
TRBJ1-5 few TRBV7-9 TRBD1 14 TGTGCCAGCAGCTTAGGGACAGGGAGTCAGCCCCAGCATTTT CASSLGTGSQPQHF
TRBJ2-7 NA TRBV5-1 NA 12 TGCGCCAGCAGCGACAGTGAGTACGAGCAGTACTTC CASSDSEYEQYF
TRBJ2-7 NA TRBV5-1 NA 12 TGCGCCAGCCGAGAGGGTTCCTACGAGCAGTACTTC CASREGSYEQYF
TRBJ1-2 few TRBV4-1 TRBD1 18 TGCGCCAGCAGCCCCCTGGGTACCGGGACAGGAAAAAACTATGGCTACACCTTC CASSPLGTGTGKNYGYTF